This paragraph covers one T cell receptor beta chain sequence. The target antigen is unknown. The data were taken from a study of cytomegalovirus exposure and HLA in healthy donors. Whole-study results and caveats: TCR beta V segments were, for the most part, productive about 87% or about 30% of the time in an earlier analysis.

PCR primers comprised 60 Vbeta and 13 Jbeta primers. Using immunoSEQ multiplex PCR, the repertoire was profiled, and TCRdb retains in-frame clones only, with some absent. The data hold roughly 120,000 clones, with 65% to 75% observed a single time. The sample taken for sequencing was PBMCs. The TCR comes from a woman aged 45-60 years in good health and CMV-seropositive.

CDR3 in amino acids: CASSDEWGPYNEQFF. The CDR3 DNA is TGTGCCAGCAGTGATGAGTGGGGGCCCTACAATGAGCAGTTCTTC. The chain employs TRBV6-1 and TRBJ2-1, with D possibly being TRBD1 (6 bases). CDR3 size: 15 residues. Trimming left V 3 bases short and J 2 bases short, with 11 bases between. Germline V gene data show CDR1 as MNHNS and CDR2 as SASEGT.